In its sample, the clone carrying this TCR beta chain was seen once. No antigen is known for it. It may be a read error: a sequence one base away is much more abundant. V shed 3 bases, J shed 1 base, and the junction held 9 bases outside the gene matches. Germline CDR1 reads MGHRA; CDR2 reads YSYEKL. This CDR3 is built from 17 residues. Semi-nested PCR with Nested Universal Primer A followed constant-region reverse priming of full-length variable regions. TCRdb processed the 5' RACE reads anew with MiXCR; each CDR3 protein has one entry. The profile shows around 30,000 distinct CDR3 sequences, approximately 25% of them singletons. Study-wide findings and caveats: Larger-cohort validation covered only one TCR beta V-J rearrangement. Tumor memory CD4+ T cell TCR gene usage was found to cluster with blood and lymph node memory CD4+ cells and with lymph node naive CD4+ cells. Tumor Treg TCRs overlapped most with tumor naive CD4+ cells.

The receptor's source is a female donor with breast cancer. The chain couples TRBV4-1 to TRBJ1-5; TRBD1 agrees at 7 bases. The source material was memory CD4+ T cells sorted from blood. Subset: memory CD4+ T cells, CD4+CD45RO+CD25-. CDR3 bases: TGCGCCAGCAGCCATAGGGTGACAGGGTCCAGCAATCAGCCCCAGCATTTT. This gives the protein CASSHRVTGSSNQPQHF.